A single sample is the source of the 2 T cell receptor beta chains below, sequenced in a study of spatial heterogeneity in lung cancer. TCRdb fed the 5' RACE reads into MiXCR, producing one record per CDR3 protein. The repertoire consists of fewer than 18,000 distinct CDR3 sequences, with about 3.9% occurring once and the leading ten covering roughly 10%. Described time point: sample taken at primary tumor resection. Source: normal lung tissue next to the tumor, taken at surgery. Receptor source: a male donor with early-stage non-small cell lung cancer.

This clonotype was counted many times. Because the library targeted alpha chains, this beta chain is an off-target read whose size means little. This chain connects TRBV21-1 to TRBJ2-7; the table's D call, TRBD2, was not checked against the DNA. TRBV21-1 is classified as a pseudogene. The CDR3 totals 21 residues. CDR3 amino acids: CASSKDGVRETGLAGGSEQYF. In DNA form, the CDR3 reads TGTGCCAGCAGCAAGGACGGAGTTAGAGAGACTGGACTAGCGGGAGGCTCCGAGCAGTACTTC.

This clonotype was observed many times. This beta chain represents an off-target read in a library built for alpha chains; its size is of limited meaning. This chain uses TRBV2 with TRBJ1-1, with no clear D. The CDR3 runs 13 residues. CDR1 and CDR2 (germline): SNHLY, FYNNEI. V was clipped by 6 bases and J by 5 bases, with 13 bases between them. CDR3 nucleotide sequence: TGTGCCAGCAGGCTCAAGGAAGGGACTGAAGCTTTCTTT. It codes for CASRLKEGTEAFF.